These 26 T cell receptor beta chains originate from one sample sequenced in a study of monozygotic twins with cystic fibrosis. Data came from immunoSEQ multiplex PCR; TCRdb stores just in-frame clones and leaves some out. Of 35,000 or so clones in the sample, under 90% were seen once. The specimen sequenced was blood. Receptors originate from a girl aged 2 to 10 with cystic fibrosis.

This chain links TRBV2 with TRBJ1-4; weak D call: TRBD1 (5 bases). Germline V gives CDR1 SNHLY, CDR2 FYNNEI. The CDR3 is 14 amino acids. Trimming cost V 5 bases and J 8 bases, with 15 bases left between them. The CDR3, as DNA: TGTGCCAGCAGTTCGGGGACGGGTAGGGAAAAACTGTTTTTT. It yields the protein CASSSGTGREKLFF.

The rearrangement joins TRBV30 to TRBJ2-7; TRBD2 agrees at 8 bases. CDR3 length: 14 amino acids. Looked up from germline, CDR1 is GTSNPN and CDR2 is SVGIG (reference sequence). V was clipped by 5 bases and J by 2 bases; unmatched bases: 8. The CDR3 spells CAWSFSGGPYEQYF. Here the CDR3 DNA reads TGTGCCTGGTCATTCAGCGGGGGTCCCTACGAGCAGTACTTC.

The gene calls are TRBV9 and TRBJ2-5; 8 bases match TRBD1. In germline, CDR1 is SGDLS, CDR2 YYNGEE. This CDR3 spans 14 amino acids. Trimming cost V 4 bases and J 5 bases; bases outside gene matches: 7. The CDR3 DNA follows: TGTGCCAGCAGCCCAGGGGGCGAGGAGGAGACCCAGTACTTC. Translation: CASSPGGEEETQYF.

This rearrangement joins TRBV19 to TRBJ1-5; the D is unclear. Per germline, CDR1 LNHDA and CDR2 SQIVND (reference sequence). The CDR3 has 14 residues. V shed 4 bases and J shed 10 bases, with 17 bases lying between them. This chain's CDR3 is CASSTALSGVPQHF. CDR3 in DNA: TGTGCCAGTAGTACTGCCCTCTCTGGGGTCCCCCAGCATTTT.

The V call is TRBV5-4, the J call TRBJ1-1; 12 nucleotides line up with TRBD1. CDR3 length: 19 amino acids. With V trimmed by 0 bases and J by 2 bases, 11 bases remained unmatched. CDR1 and CDR2 from the germline V gene are SGHNT and YYREEE (reference sequence). CDR3 bases: TGTGCCAGCAGCTTGGGTGTCGGGACAGGGGGCGGTATAAACACTGAAGCTTTCTTT. Protein: CASSLGVGTGGGINTEAFF.

This sequence joins TRBV9 and TRBJ1-1, with 8 bases lining up with TRBD1. In germline, CDR1 is SGDLS, CDR2 YYNGEE. The V and J ends lost 4 bases and 4 bases, in that order; junction bases with no gene match: 6. The length of the CDR3 is 14 residues. The CDR3 loop is CASSLGTGLTEAFF. The CDR3 bases are TGTGCCAGCAGCCTAGGGACAGGACTCACTGAAGCTTTCTTT.

In DNA, the CDR3 is TGTGCCAGCAGCCAAGGCCCCACTACCTACGAGCAGTACTTC. Its translation: CASSQGPTTYEQYF. This chain joins TRBV13 and TRBJ2-7; D ambiguous. This CDR3 has 14 residues. Trimming shortened V by 5 bases and J by 2 bases, and 13 bases separated the two germline ends. CDR1 and CDR2 from the germline V gene are PRHDT and FYEKMQ (reference sequence).

V gene TRBV5-6 combines with J gene TRBJ1-2, with D possibly matching TRBD1 (5 bases). V was clipped by 1 base and J by 10 bases, with 20 bases between them. The CDR3 consists of 15 residues. The germline V gene has CDR1 SGHDT and CDR2 YYEEEE. The CDR3 loop is CASSLISHSTGPYTF. The CDR3 DNA reads as TGTGCCAGCAGCTTGATATCTCACTCCACAGGCCCCTACACCTTC.

In its sample, this clone was seen a few times. CDR3 residues: CASSVGRGGNERDTQYF. Written as DNA, the CDR3 is TGTGCCAGCAGCGTAGGTAGGGGGGGCAACGAACGGGATACGCAGTATTTT. This rearrangement joins TRBV9 to TRBJ2-3; D may be TRBD2 (7 bases). The CDR3 has 17 residues. The V gene lost 0 bases and the J gene lost 6 bases, with 20 bases spanning the gap. Germline values: CDR1 SGDLS, CDR2 YYNGEE.

The chain joins TRBV4-2 to TRBJ2-3, with 7 nucleotides matching TRBD2. CDR1 is LGHNA and CDR2 is YNFKEQ in the germline V gene. The CDR3 is 17 residues long. With 3 bases clipped from V and 5 bases from J, the junction kept 14 bases outside the gene matches. CDR3 coding DNA: TGTGCCAGCAGCCAGGGTAGCGCGGGGGTGGGAGGAGATACGCAGTATTTT. It codes for CASSQGSAGVGGDTQYF.

This chain uses TRBV10-1 with TRBJ1-2; D not resolved. The V gene lost 2 bases and the J gene lost 0 bases, with 4 bases spanning the gap. This CDR3 is 13 amino acids long. Germline V gives CDR1 WNHNN, CDR2 SYGVQD (reference sequence). DNA for the CDR3: TGCGCCAGCAGTGAGGGGGCTAACTATGGCTACACCTTC. Translated: CASSEGANYGYTF.

The CDR3 here is CASSLPRGLGNEQFF. DNA of the CDR3: TGTGCCAGCAGCCTCCCGAGGGGCCTCGGGAATGAGCAGTTCTTC. This chain links TRBV5-4 with TRBJ2-1, with D perhaps given as TRBD1 or TRBD2 (5 bases each). The germline V and J ends were trimmed by 4 bases and 7 bases, with 18 bases remaining between them. Germline V gene lookup returns CDR1 SGHNT and CDR2 YYREEE (reference sequence). This CDR3 is built from 15 residues.

The genes are TRBV2 and TRBJ1-2; TRBD1 is a possible D gene (5 bases). Trimming removed 3 bases from V and 5 bases from J, with 13 bases in between. From germline, CDR1 is SNHLY and CDR2 FYNNEI. This CDR3 spans 14 amino acids. CDR3 nucleotide sequence: TGTGCCAGCAGTGAGTTAGGGGTCCGGTATGGCTACACCTTC. Protein sequence: CASSELGVRYGYTF.

J is TRBJ2-1 and V is TRBV7-8, with TRBD2 matching 8 bases. J gave up 2 bases and V 3 bases, and 6 bases lay outside the gene matches. This CDR3 region has 16 residues. From germline, CDR1 is SGHVS and CDR2 FQNEAQ. The CDR3 spells CASSFVRGGTYNEQFF. In nucleotides, the CDR3 is TGTGCCAGCAGCTTTGTCCGGGGGGGCACCTACAATGAGCAGTTCTTC.

V gene TRBV15 combines with J gene TRBJ1-1; the D is unclear. Trimming removed 1 base from V and 4 bases from J, with 10 bases in between. The CDR3 is made up of 14 amino acids. The germline CDR1 and CDR2 sequences are LNHNV and YYDKDF (reference sequence). CDR3 nucleotide sequence: TGTGCCACCAGCAGAGGTGAACGGTCCACTGAAGCTTTCTTT. Its translation: CATSRGERSTEAFF.

This rearrangement joins TRBV7-6 to TRBJ2-1; 8 nucleotides agree with TRBD2. This CDR3 has 15 amino acids. V lost 1 base and J lost 9; bases outside the gene matches: 8. Per germline, CDR1 SGHVS and CDR2 FNYEAQ. In nucleotides, the CDR3 is TGTGCCAGCAGCTTAGGCCCAGCGGGGGACGTTGAGCAGTTCTTC. Translating it yields CASSLGPAGDVEQFF. Together with reference TRBV7-6 and TRBJ2-1, the CDR3 gives the full variable domain: GAGVSQSPRYKVTKRGQDVALRCDPISGHVSLYWYRQALGQGPEFLTYFNYEAQQDKSGLPNDRFSAERPEGSISTLTIQRTEQRDSAMYRCASSLGPAGDVEQFFGPGTRLTVL.

The chain links TRBV14 to TRBJ1-2; D uncertain. Germline V lookup: CDR1 SGHDN, CDR2 FVKESK. Trimming shortened V by 3 bases and J by 6 bases, and 8 bases separated the two germline ends. CDR3 length equals 12 residues. CDR3 nucleotide sequence: TGTGCCAGCAGCCAGGGTTGGGATGGCTACACCTTC. Its protein product is CASSQGWDGYTF.

The rearrangement uses TRBV4-1 and TRBJ2-3, with 9 bases aligning to TRBD2. The CDR3 totals 15 residues. Trimming cost V 4 bases and J 1 base; bases outside gene matches: 3. Germline CDR1 MGHRA, CDR2 YSYEKL. CDR3 region: CASSPQRGGTDTQYF. For the CDR3, the DNA is TGCGCCAGCAGCCCTCAGCGGGGGGGCACAGATACGCAGTATTTT.

The rearrangement joins TRBV7-6 to TRBJ1-2; D ambiguous. There are 15 residues in the CDR3. CDR1 and CDR2 from the germline V gene are SGHVS and FNYEAQ. V was cut by 5 bases and J by 4 bases, with 17 bases left in between. The CDR3 DNA is TGTGCCAGCAGCCCATCCGCGGGCGGCATCTATGGCTACACCTTC. Translated: CASSPSAGGIYGYTF.

This chain links TRBV4-2 with TRBJ2-1; a weak D match, TRBD1 (7 bases). Germline V CDR1 and CDR2: LGHNA, YNFKEQ. This CDR3 spans 16 amino acids. V was clipped by 2 bases and J by 0 bases, with 11 bases between them. The CDR3 sequence: CASSQSQGGSYNEQFF. CDR3 nucleotide sequence: TGTGCCAGCAGCCAAAGTCAGGGGGGCTCCTACAATGAGCAGTTCTTC.

V and J are TRBV19 and TRBJ2-3; 7 bases align to TRBD2. This CDR3 has 14 residues. V trimming: 6 bases; J trimming: 1 base; junction bases outside the gene matches: 4. Germline values: CDR1 LNHDA, CDR2 SQIVND (reference sequence). CDR3 nucleotides: TGTGCCAGTAGCGGACTAGTTCGCACAGATACGCAGTATTTT. As protein: CASSGLVRTDTQYF.

V is TRBV7-2 and J is TRBJ2-7; TRBD1 matches at 8 bases. Germline CDR1 SGHTA, CDR2 FQGNSA. Trimming at V came to 6 bases and at J to 3 bases, leaving 7 bases not matched to a gene. CDR3 size: 14 residues. The CDR3, as DNA: TGTGCCAGCAGGATTGGACAGGGATACTACGAGCAGTACTTC. It is translated as CASRIGQGYYEQYF.

This rearrangement joins TRBV30 to TRBJ2-7; D may be TRBD1 or TRBD2 (6 bases each). CDR3 length equals 14 residues. The germline V gene has CDR1 GTSNPN and CDR2 SVGIG (reference sequence). Trimming removed 0 bases at V and 6 bases at J, with 15 bases between. CDR3 coding DNA: TGTGCCTGGAGTGTAGGGCAGGGGAGGATCGAGCAGTACTTC. Protein sequence: CAWSVGQGRIEQYF.

The chain is built from TRBV2 and TRBJ1-1; D not resolved. V dropped 2 bases and J dropped 1 base, with 11 bases sitting between them. There are 15 residues in the CDR3. The germline V gene encodes CDR1 SNHLY and CDR2 FYNNEI. This chain's CDR3 is CASSEQPTSNTEAFF. The CDR3 bases are TGTGCCAGCAGTGAACAGCCAACTTCGAACACTGAAGCTTTCTTT.

The chain links TRBV6-6 to TRBJ1-1; D is ambiguous. The ends were cut back, 6 bases at V and 0 bases at J, with 11 bases in the middle. The germline gives CDR1 MNHNY, CDR2 SVGAGI (reference sequence). This CDR3 comprises 14 residues. The CDR3 here is CASRDMGMNTEAFF. CDR3 DNA sequence: TGTGCCAGCAGGGATATGGGCATGAACACTGAAGCTTTCTTT.

The chain links TRBV27 to TRBJ2-7; a possible D gene is TRBD2 (7 bases). The CDR3 spans 15 residues. Trimming removed 2 bases from V and 4 bases from J, with 15 bases in between. Per germline, CDR1 MNHEY and CDR2 SMNVEV (reference sequence). DNA of the CDR3: TGTGCCAGCAGTTTACGGGGCCGGGGGGCGTACGAGCAGTACTTC. Its translation is CASSLRGRGAYEQYF.